Listed here are 5 T cell receptor beta chains from one sample, sequenced in a study of post-analysis software for immune sequencing data (dated by TCRdb to about 2015). What the study reported, not specific to this receptor: Patients showed significantly higher frequencies than controls for a handful of TRBV segments, among them TRBV5-6, TRBV5-1 and TRBV20-1.

Their antigens remain unidentified. Library construction relied on PCR. Sequenced on an Illumina HiSeq 2500. To reduce PCR and sequencing biases, unique molecular identifiers were incorporated into the TCR beta cDNA libraries. TCRdb reran the public reads through fastp at Q25 and MiXCR, keeping productive beta chains. Rows with one shared CDR3 protein collapse into an entry with the most common genes and DNA. This sample is represented by about 200,000 distinct CDR3 sequences; about 30% of them were singletons. In total, the top ten clones hold 3.4% of the sample. Sequencing input: blood. The receptors were sampled from a girl aged 2-17 years with multiple sclerosis.

This clonotype was seen repeatedly, ten times or more. The chain joins TRBV29-1 to TRBJ1-2; 7 bases fit TRBD1. The germline CDR1 and CDR2 sequences are SQVTM and ANQGSEA. CDR3 size: 14 residues. V shed 7 bases and J 7 bases; nucleotides not matched to a gene: 15. The CDR3 region has the DNA TGCAGCGCCGACCCGGGACAGATGTACTCTGGCTACACCTTC. This sequence encodes CSADPGQMYSGYTF.

This rearrangement joins TRBV5-1 to TRBJ1-5; the D gene is possibly TRBD1 (5 bases). The CDR3 extends over 12 amino acids. Trimming pared 9 bases from V and 2 bases from J, leaving 9 bases between. Germline assignment: CDR1 SGHRS and CDR2 YFSETQ. CDR3: CAKGTGNQPQHF. The CDR3 region has the DNA TGCGCCAAAGGGACGGGCAATCAGCCCCAGCATTTT.

This clonotype was observed a handful of times. This chain joins TRBV27 and TRBJ2-7, with unresolved D. V lost 3 bases to trimming and J lost 6 bases, with 15 bases between them. Looked up from germline, CDR1 is MNHEY and CDR2 is SMNVEV (reference sequence). This CDR3 region has 14 residues. CDR3 DNA sequence: TGTGCCAGCAGTTTCTCTCTTCTCCCCCTCGAGCAGTACTTC. Translating it yields CASSFSLLPLEQYF.

This clonotype showed up many times. The chain couples TRBV28 to TRBJ1-2, with D possibly being TRBD1 (6 bases). V lost 5 bases and J 7 bases, leaving 17 bases between the germline ends. The germline V gene has CDR1 MDHEN and CDR2 SYDVKM. This CDR3 comprises 14 residues. In DNA form, the CDR3 reads TGTGCCAGCAGTGTCGGACAGCCCCGACGTGGCTACACCTTC. Translating gives CASSVGQPRRGYTF.

Concerning this clonotype: With a much larger clone just one base away, this may be a read error. The J gene is TRBJ1-2, the V gene TRBV7-3; D remains unclear. This CDR3 is built from 13 residues. Germline values: CDR1 SGHTA, CDR2 FQGTGA. CDR3 sequence: CTSSLSSSYGYTF. In DNA, the CDR3 is TGTACCAGCAGCTTAAGTTCAAGCTATGGCTACACCTTC.